This TCR beta chain appears in the sequencing data of a study of OX40 agonist ivuxolimab in advanced cancers. Whole-study results and caveats: Certain nonresponding patients likewise had low normalized T-cell clonal expansion. In CD8+ T cells, expanded clones were on average more numerous than in CD4+.

Clones were read by immunoSEQ multiplex PCR, and TCRdb kept only the in-frame ones, dropping some. The profile shows approximately 100,000 clones, around nine tenths of them singletons. Points on this clone: Its antigen is currently unknown.

Germline CDR1 is MNHNS and CDR2 is SASEGT. V lost 6 bases to trimming and J lost 4 bases; unmatched junction nucleotides: 2. CDR3 length: 14 residues. This receptor was taken from an adult with an advanced solid tumor such as melanoma, head and neck, liver or kidney cancer. Sequencing was performed on CD4+ or CD8+ T cells sorted from blood, taken in a trial of the OX40 agonist ivuxolimab. V usage is TRBV6-1 and J usage is TRBJ2-2; 10 bases line up with TRBD1. The CDR3 sequence: CASRRTGGTGELFF. In nucleotides, the CDR3 is TGTGCCAGCAGGAGGACAGGGGGCACCGGGGAGCTGTTTTTT.